Shown below are 12 T cell receptor beta chains from a single sample sequenced in a study of beta chain features in type 1 diabetes. As every portion of the isolated RNA was reverse transcribed, the sequencing read expressed TCRB transcripts. Sequenced by immunoSEQ multiplex PCR; TCRdb stores in-frame clones only, minus some. The sample has 110,000 to 150,000 clones, 6.9% seen once. The source material was central memory CD4+ T cells from blood. The receptors stem from a woman in her 30s in good health.

CDR3 protein: CASSPQGALIYEQYF. The DNA of the CDR3 is TGTGCCAGCAGTCCTCAGGGGGCGTTGATCTACGAGCAGTACTTC. The chain couples TRBV6-5 to TRBJ2-7; the match to TRBD1 covers 8 bases. The CDR3 is 15 residues long. Germline V CDR1 and CDR2: MNHEY, SVGAGI. V shed 5 bases, J shed 3 bases, and the junction held 9 bases outside the gene matches.

A few counts support this clone. V and J are TRBV7-9 and TRBJ2-1, with D possibly being TRBD1 (6 bases). The CDR3 runs 17 residues. V lost 4 bases, J lost 6 bases, and 22 bases lay in between. Germline CDR1 is SEHNR and CDR2 is FQNEAQ (reference sequence). Here the CDR3 DNA reads TGTGCCAGCAGCTGGAGGCCGGCTACAGGGTATCCCAATGAGCAGTTCTTC. Its protein product is CASSWRPATGYPNEQFF.

This clone showed up many times. The DNA of the CDR3 is TGTGCCAGTACTAGCGGGAGTTACTACGAGCAGTACTTC. This encodes CASTSGSYYEQYF. The V gene is TRBV7-9, the J gene TRBJ2-7; 11 bases are a match to TRBD2. Trimming took 9 bases from V and 3 from J; bases not matched to a gene: 4. The CDR3 runs 13 residues. Germline CDR1 reads SEHNR; CDR2 reads FQNEAQ (reference sequence).

This clone was observed a few times. The chain links TRBV4-2 to TRBJ1-3; D is unresolved. Per germline, CDR1 LGHNA and CDR2 YNFKEQ. V was shortened by 0 bases and J by 0 bases, with 9 bases between the two germline ends. The CDR3 has 16 residues. The CDR3 region is CASSQEAGRSGNTIYF. DNA for the CDR3: TGTGCCAGCAGCCAAGAGGCTGGGCGCTCTGGAAACACCATATATTTT.

The chain has TRBV5-4 and TRBJ1-4; 7 bases agree with TRBD1. The CDR3 extends over 16 amino acids. Germline CDR1 SGHNT, CDR2 YYREEE (reference sequence). After removal of 0 bases from V and 6 bases from J, the junction contained 8 bases not matched to a gene. This CDR3 reads CASSLDLQGQHEKLFF. CDR3 in DNA: TGTGCCAGCAGCTTGGACTTACAGGGACAGCATGAAAAACTGTTTTTT.

This chain links TRBV7-2 with TRBJ1-5; D ambiguous. Germline values: CDR1 SGHTA, CDR2 FQGNSA. V gave up 0 bases and J gave up 7 bases, with 7 bases separating them. This CDR3 is built from 13 residues. The DNA of the CDR3 is TGTGCCAGCAGCTTAGCCGGAGGCCAGCCCCAGCATTTT. This encodes CASSLAGGQPQHF.

This sequence joins TRBV6-1 and TRBJ1-2, with D possibly matching TRBD1 (5 bases). This CDR3 is built from 12 residues. V lost 5 bases and J 5 bases, leaving 9 bases between the germline ends. The germline CDR1 and CDR2 sequences are MNHNS and SASEGT. DNA for the CDR3: TGTGCCAGCAGTCGACAGCTGTATGGCTACACCTTC. This codes for CASSRQLYGYTF.

CDR3 in amino acids: CASSPNSGVNNEQFF. The CDR3 region has the DNA TGTGCCAGCTCACCAAATAGCGGGGTCAACAATGAGCAGTTCTTC. The gene calls are TRBV18 and TRBJ2-1, with 8 bases lining up with TRBD2. The CDR3 totals 15 residues. The germline gives CDR1 KGHSH, CDR2 LQKENI. The trim removed 2 bases at V and 5 bases at J, leaving 5 bases unmatched.

This clone was seen repeatedly, ten times or more. This rearrangement joins TRBV19 to TRBJ2-4; a weak D match, TRBD2 (5 bases). Germline V gene sequence: CDR1 LNHDA, CDR2 SQIVND (reference sequence). The CDR3 covers 15 residues. V was pared by 3 bases and J by 1 base, with 10 bases between. This CDR3 is CASSMGSWAKNIQYF. The CDR3 region has the DNA TGTGCCAGTAGTATGGGGAGCTGGGCCAAAAACATTCAGTACTTC.

This clone was detected ten times or more. This chain uses TRBV14 with TRBJ1-2, with D unclear. V was trimmed by 1 base and J by 6 bases, leaving 9 bases between them. Per the germline V gene, CDR1 is SGHDN and CDR2 is FVKESK. CDR3 length: 13 residues. The CDR3 sequence is CASSQGRTHGYTF. As DNA, the CDR3 is TGTGCCAGCAGCCAAGGGAGAACCCATGGCTACACCTTC.

V usage is TRBV5-4 and J usage is TRBJ2-2, with 7 bases aligning to TRBD2. CDR3 length: 16 residues. V shed 3 bases and J 1 base; nucleotides not matched to a gene: 6. CDR1 and CDR2 (germline): SGHNT, YYREEE (reference sequence). CDR3 in amino acids: CASSSGLELNTGELFF. DNA for the CDR3: TGTGCCAGCAGCTCCGGACTAGAGTTGAACACCGGGGAGCTGTTTTTT.

J is TRBJ1-2 and V is TRBV4-2, with 8 bases lining up with TRBD1. Per the germline V gene, CDR1 is LGHNA and CDR2 is YNFKEQ. Germline trimming cut 4 bases from V and 4 bases from J; bases unmatched to any gene: 8. The CDR3 totals 15 residues. The DNA for the CDR3 is TGTGCCAGCAGCCCCGGACAGGGAGTGATCTATGGCTACACCTTC. It specifies CASSPGQGVIYGYTF.